This paragraph covers one T cell receptor (beta chain) sequence. The target antigen is unknown. This specimen comes from a study of cytomegalovirus exposure and HLA in healthy donors. The wider study: An early data release held tens of millions of unique TCRs from HLA-typed donors.

CDR3 length: 13 residues. Germline lookup yields CDR1 MDHEN and CDR2 SYDVKM. Between the trimmed V and J ends, which lost 7 bases and 3 bases, there was a span of 13 bases. Vbeta (60) and Jbeta (13) primers were used in the PCR. In the original analysis: In a later analysis, around 87 million unique TCR beta chains included roughly 11 million shared by two or more donors. The data were produced by immunoSEQ multiplex PCR, yet TCRdb's version contains in-frame clones alone and is incomplete. V, J and clone size are those of that table, while D and trimming were read from the DNA. This table has fewer than 150,000 clones, 15% appearing once. Findings of the study overall: The investigators catalogued 164 TCR beta chains as cytomegalovirus-associated. When a later analysis compared HLA-associated TCR beta chains with equally common others, the HLA-associated chains turned out to be more clonally expanded and to have lower generation probabilities.

The TCR comes from a woman aged 18-35 years in good health and CMV-seronegative. This chain joins TRBV28 and TRBJ2-7; possible D gene TRBD1, 6 bases. The sample was PBMCs. CDR3 in amino acids: CASKGGLVYEQYF. The DNA for the CDR3 is TGTGCCAGCAAAGGGGGTCTAGTCTACGAGCAGTACTTC.